The 6 T cell receptor beta chains below all came from one sample that was sequenced in a study of cytomegalovirus exposure and HLA in healthy donors. A multiplex PCR was run with 60 Vbeta primers and 13 Jbeta primers. TCRdb's copy holds only in-frame clones and misses some; the assay was immunoSEQ multiplex PCR. The sample has approximately 170,000 clones, roughly 80% seen once. Sequencing was performed on PBMCs. These receptors all come from a human donor in good health.

This clone was observed a few times. V is TRBV6-5 and J is TRBJ1-3; no clear D gene. The CDR3 totals 15 residues. Germline CDR1 MNHEY, CDR2 SVGAGI. Trimming left V 8 bases short and J 0 bases short, with 14 bases between. The chain's CDR3 is CASYRRIASGNTIYF. The CDR3 nucleotides read TGTGCCAGCTATCGCCGGATAGCCTCTGGAAACACCATATATTTT.

The chain has TRBV7-9 and TRBJ2-7; perhaps TRBD2 as D (5 bases). The CDR3 spans 11 residues. In germline, CDR1 is SEHNR, CDR2 FQNEAQ (reference sequence). Trimming removed 5 bases from V and 7 bases from J, with 9 bases in between. CDR3 DNA: TGTGCCAGCAGCCCCCCGGGAGAGCAGTACTTC. Its translation: CASSPPGEQYF.

V gene TRBV6-1 combines with J gene TRBJ1-2; weak D call: TRBD1 (6 bases). The CDR3 totals 13 residues. V was shortened by 3 bases and J by 7 bases, with 12 bases between the two germline ends. Germline CDR1 and CDR2: MNHNS and SASEGT. DNA of the CDR3: TGTGCCAGCAGTGATCAGGGGCAGGGTGGCTACACCTTC. It yields the protein CASSDQGQGGYTF.

This clone has a handful of counts. The chain carries TRBV7-2 and TRBJ2-5, with 11 bases identical to TRBD2. The CDR3 has 17 residues. The junction had 6 bases not matched to a gene; V was cut back by 1 base and J by 2 bases. Germline V CDR1 and CDR2: SGHTA, FQGNSA. DNA for the CDR3: TGTGCCAGCAGCTTAGGGTCTAGCGGGGGGACTCAAGAGACCCAGTACTTC. It codes for CASSLGSSGGTQETQYF.

The chain joins TRBV5-6 to TRBJ1-2; D may be TRBD1 (5 bases). Germline values: CDR1 SGHDT, CDR2 YYEEEE. The CDR3 consists of 16 residues. V was trimmed by 2 bases and J by 3 bases, leaving 17 bases between them. Here the CDR3 DNA reads TGTGCCAGCAGCTTTATTGGGGCAGAGAGGCACTATGGCTACACCTTC. This encodes CASSFIGAERHYGYTF. The full variable domain, its missing parts supplied by reference TRBV5-6 and TRBJ1-2, is DAGVTQSPTHLIKTRGQQVTLRCSPKSGHDTVSWYQQALGQGPQFIFQYYEEEERQRGNFPDRFSGHQFPNYSSELNVNALLLGDSALYLCASSFIGAERHYGYTFGSGTRLTVV.

The sample holds a few counts of this clone. The rearrangement links TRBV15 to TRBJ2-5; perhaps TRBD1 as D (6 bases). Germline assignment: CDR1 LNHNV and CDR2 YYDKDF (reference sequence). The CDR3 extends over 14 amino acids. Deletions cut 6 bases from V and 5 bases from J, with 16 bases between. CDR3 amino acids: CATSHRADLETQYF. The CDR3 region has the DNA TGTGCCACCAGTCACAGGGCGGACCTGGAGACCCAGTACTTC.